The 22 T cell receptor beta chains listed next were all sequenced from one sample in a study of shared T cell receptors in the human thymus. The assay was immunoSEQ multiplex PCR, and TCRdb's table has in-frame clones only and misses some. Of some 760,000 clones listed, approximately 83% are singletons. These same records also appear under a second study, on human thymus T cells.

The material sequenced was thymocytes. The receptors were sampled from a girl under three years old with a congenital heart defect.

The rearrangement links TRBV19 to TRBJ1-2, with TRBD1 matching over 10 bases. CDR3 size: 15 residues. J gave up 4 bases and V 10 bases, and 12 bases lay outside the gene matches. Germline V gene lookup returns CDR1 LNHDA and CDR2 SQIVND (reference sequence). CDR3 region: CATTPGTGDFYGYTF. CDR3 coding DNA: TGTGCCACCACCCCCGGGACAGGGGACTTCTATGGCTACACCTTC.

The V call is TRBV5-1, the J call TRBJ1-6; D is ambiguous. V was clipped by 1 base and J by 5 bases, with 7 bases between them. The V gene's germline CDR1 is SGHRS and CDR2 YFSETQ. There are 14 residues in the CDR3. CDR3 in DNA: TGCGCCAGCAGCTTGACAGAAAATAATTCACCCCTCCACTTT. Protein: CASSLTENNSPLHF. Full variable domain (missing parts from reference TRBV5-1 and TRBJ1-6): KAGVTQTPRYLIKTRGQQVTLSCSPISGHRSVSWYQQTPGQGLQFLFEYFSETQRNKGNFPGRFSGRQFSNSRSEMNVSTLELGDSALYLCASSLTENNSPLHFGNGTRLTVT.

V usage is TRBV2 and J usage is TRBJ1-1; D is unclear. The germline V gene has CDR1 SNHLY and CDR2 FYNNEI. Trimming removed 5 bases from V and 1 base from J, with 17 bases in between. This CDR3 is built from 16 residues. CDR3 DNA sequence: TGTGCCAGCAGTATTCGACGAGGGAAGAAGAACACTGAAGCTTTCTTT. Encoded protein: CASSIRRGKKNTEAFF.

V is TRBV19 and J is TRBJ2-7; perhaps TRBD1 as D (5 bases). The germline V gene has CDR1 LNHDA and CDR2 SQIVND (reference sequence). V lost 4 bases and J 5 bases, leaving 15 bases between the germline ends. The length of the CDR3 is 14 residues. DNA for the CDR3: TGTGCCAGTAGTACACAATTTATAGGGGACGAGCAGTACTTC. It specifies CASSTQFIGDEQYF.

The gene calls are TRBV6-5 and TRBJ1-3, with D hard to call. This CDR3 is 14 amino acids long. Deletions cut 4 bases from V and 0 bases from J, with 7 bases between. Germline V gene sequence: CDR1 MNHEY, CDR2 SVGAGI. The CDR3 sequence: CASSLAPSGNTIYF. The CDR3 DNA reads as TGTGCCAGCAGTTTGGCCCCCTCTGGAAACACCATATATTTT.

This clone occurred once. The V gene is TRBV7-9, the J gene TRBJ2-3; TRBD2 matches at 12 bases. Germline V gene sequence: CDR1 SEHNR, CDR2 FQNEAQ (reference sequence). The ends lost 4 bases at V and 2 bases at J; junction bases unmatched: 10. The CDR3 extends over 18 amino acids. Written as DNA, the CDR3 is TGTGCCAGCAGCTCAACCCCTAGCGGGGGGGCGGTCACAGATACGCAGTATTTT. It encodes CASSSTPSGGAVTDTQYF.

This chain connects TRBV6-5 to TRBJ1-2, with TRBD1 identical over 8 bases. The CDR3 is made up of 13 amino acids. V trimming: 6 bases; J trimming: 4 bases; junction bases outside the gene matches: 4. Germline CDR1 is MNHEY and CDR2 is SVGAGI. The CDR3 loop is CASSIGQGYGYTF. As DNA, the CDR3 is TGTGCCAGCAGCATAGGACAGGGCTATGGCTACACCTTC.

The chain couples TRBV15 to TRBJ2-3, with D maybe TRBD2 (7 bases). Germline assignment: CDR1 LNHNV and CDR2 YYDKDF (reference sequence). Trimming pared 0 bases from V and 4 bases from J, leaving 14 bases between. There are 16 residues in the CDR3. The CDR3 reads CATSRDLGGRADTQYF. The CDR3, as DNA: TGTGCCACCAGCAGAGATTTAGGGGGGAGGGCAGATACGCAGTATTTT.

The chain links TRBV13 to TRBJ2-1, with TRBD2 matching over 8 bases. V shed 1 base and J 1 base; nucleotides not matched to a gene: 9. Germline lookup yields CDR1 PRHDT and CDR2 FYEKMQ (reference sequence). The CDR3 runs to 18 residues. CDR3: CASSLVAGGGWSYNEQFF. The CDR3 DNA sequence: TGTGCCAGCAGCTTAGTTGCGGGGGGAGGTTGGTCCTACAATGAGCAGTTCTTC. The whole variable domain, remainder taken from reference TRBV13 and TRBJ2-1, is AAGVIQSPRHLIKEKRETATLKCYPIPRHDTVYWYQQGPGQDPQFLISFYEKMQSDKGSIPDRFSAQQFSDYHSELNMSSLELGDSALYFCASSLVAGGGWSYNEQFFGPGTRLTVL.

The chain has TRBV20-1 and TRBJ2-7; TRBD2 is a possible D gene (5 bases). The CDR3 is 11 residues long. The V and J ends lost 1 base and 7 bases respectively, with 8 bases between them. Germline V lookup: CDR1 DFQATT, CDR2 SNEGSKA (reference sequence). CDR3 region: CSARGTGEQYF. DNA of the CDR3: TGCAGTGCTAGAGGGACGGGGGAGCAGTACTTC.

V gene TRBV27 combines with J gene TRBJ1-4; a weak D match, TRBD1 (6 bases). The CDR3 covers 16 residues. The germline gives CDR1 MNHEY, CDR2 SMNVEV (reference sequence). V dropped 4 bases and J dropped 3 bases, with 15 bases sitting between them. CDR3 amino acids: CASSSKGQQSNEKLFF. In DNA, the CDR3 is TGTGCCAGCAGTTCAAAAGGACAGCAATCTAATGAAAAACTGTTTTTT.

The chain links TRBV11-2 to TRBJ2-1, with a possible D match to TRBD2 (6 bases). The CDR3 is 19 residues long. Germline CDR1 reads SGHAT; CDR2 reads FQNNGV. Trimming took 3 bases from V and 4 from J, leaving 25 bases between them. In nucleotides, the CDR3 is TGTGCCAGCAGCTTCCAGGTCGGAGGGACCCCTGACACTTACAATGAGCAGTTCTTC. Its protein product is CASSFQVGGTPDTYNEQFF.

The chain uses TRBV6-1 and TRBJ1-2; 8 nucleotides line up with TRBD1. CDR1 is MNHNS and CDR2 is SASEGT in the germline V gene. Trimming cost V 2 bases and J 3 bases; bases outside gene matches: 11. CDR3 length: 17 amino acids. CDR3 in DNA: TGTGCCAGCAGTGAACGAGGGGTAGAACAGGGGGACTATGGCTACACCTTC. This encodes CASSERGVEQGDYGYTF.

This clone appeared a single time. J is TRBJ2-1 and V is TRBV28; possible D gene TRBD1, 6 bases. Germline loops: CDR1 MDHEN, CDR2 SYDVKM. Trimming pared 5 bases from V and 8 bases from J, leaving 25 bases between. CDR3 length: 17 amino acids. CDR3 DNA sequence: TGTGCCAGCAGTCCCTACTCACAGGGAGTTCCCGACGATGAGCAGTTCTTC. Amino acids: CASSPYSQGVPDDEQFF.

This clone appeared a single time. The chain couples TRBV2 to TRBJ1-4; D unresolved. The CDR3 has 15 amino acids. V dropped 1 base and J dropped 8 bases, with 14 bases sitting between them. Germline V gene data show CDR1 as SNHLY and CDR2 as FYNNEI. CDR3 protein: CASSEGALIWEKLFF. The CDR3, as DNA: TGTGCCAGCAGTGAAGGGGCCCTTATTTGGGAAAAACTGTTTTTT.

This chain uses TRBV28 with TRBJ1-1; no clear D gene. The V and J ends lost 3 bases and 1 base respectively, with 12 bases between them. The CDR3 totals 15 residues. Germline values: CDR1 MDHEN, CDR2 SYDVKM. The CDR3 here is CASSFKLLRNTEAFF. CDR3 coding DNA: TGTGCCAGCAGTTTTAAACTTCTGAGGAACACTGAAGCTTTCTTT.

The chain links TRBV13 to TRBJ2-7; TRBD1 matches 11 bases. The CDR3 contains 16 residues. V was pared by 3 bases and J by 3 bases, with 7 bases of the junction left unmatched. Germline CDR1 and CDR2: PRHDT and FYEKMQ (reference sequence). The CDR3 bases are TGTGCCAGCAGCTTCCCCGGGACAGGGGGACGCTACGAGCAGTACTTC. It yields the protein CASSFPGTGGRYEQYF.

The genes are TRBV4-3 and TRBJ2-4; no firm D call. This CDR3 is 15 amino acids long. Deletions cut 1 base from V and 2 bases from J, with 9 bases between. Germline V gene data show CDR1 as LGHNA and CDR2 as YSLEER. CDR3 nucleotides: TGCGCCAGCAGCCAAGCGTCGGTCCCCAAAAACATTCAGTACTTC. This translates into CASSQASVPKNIQYF.

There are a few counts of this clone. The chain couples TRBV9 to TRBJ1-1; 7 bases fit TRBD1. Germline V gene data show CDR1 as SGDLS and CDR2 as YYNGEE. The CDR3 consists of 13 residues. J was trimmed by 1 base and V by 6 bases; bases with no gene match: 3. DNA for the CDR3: TGTGCCAGCACCAGGGGGGAGAACACTGAAGCTTTCTTT. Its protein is CASTRGENTEAFF. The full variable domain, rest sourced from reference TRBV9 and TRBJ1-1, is DSGVTQTPKHLITATGQRVTLRCSPRSGDLSVYWYQQSLDQGLQFLIQYYNGEERAKGNILERFSAQQFPDLHSELNLSSLELGDSALYFCASTRGENTEAFFGQGTRLTVV.

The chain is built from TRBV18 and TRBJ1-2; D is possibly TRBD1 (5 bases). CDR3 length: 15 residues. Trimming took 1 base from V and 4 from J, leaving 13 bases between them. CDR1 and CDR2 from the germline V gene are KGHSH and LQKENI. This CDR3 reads CASSPRLDRSYGYTF. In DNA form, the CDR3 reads TGTGCCAGCTCACCACGACTTGACAGATCCTATGGCTACACCTTC.

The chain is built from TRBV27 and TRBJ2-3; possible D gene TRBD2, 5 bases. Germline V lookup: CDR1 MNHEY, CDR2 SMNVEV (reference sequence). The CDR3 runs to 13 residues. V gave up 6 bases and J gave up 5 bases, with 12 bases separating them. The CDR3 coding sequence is TGTGCCAGCAGGATCAACCGGGGAGATACGCAGTATTTT. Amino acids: CASRINRGDTQYF.

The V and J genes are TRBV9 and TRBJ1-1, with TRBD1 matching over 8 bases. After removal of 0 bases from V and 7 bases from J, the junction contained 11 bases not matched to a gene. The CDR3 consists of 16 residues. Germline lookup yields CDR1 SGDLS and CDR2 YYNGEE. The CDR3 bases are TGTGCCAGCAGCGTAGTTGCGCAGGGGGCGCGTCTTGAAGCTTTCTTT. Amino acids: CASSVVAQGARLEAFF.